What follows is one T cell receptor (beta chain) and its context. Its antigen is unidentified. The sample belongs to a study of blood T cells in healthy people across ages. Study summary: Capture by template switching was about one barcoded beta molecule per two T cells. General study points: With age, beta diversity per million T cells declined roughly linearly, significantly by approximately 41.

Every sample had a minimum of 7 million PBMCs isolated. There are 14 residues in the CDR3. Germline CDR1 reads MDHEN; CDR2 reads SYDVKM. V dropped 2 bases and J dropped 6 bases, with 13 bases sitting between them. Alongside a J-beta primer mix, a sample-barcoded 5' primer served in a second PCR lasting roughly 6 to 11 cycles. TCRdb itself ran the 5' RACE reads through MiXCR, one entry per CDR3 protein. This table has some 940,000 distinct CDR3 sequences, almost 30% appearing once. The data were also submitted as part of a second study, on T cells of mothers and their children.

Source material: blood. This sequence was found in a woman in her thirties or forties in good health. The rearrangement uses TRBV28 and TRBJ1-2; tentatively, D is TRBD1 (5 bases). The CDR3 reads CASSLRARAHGYTF. The DNA of the CDR3 is TGTGCCAGCAGTTTAAGGGCCAGGGCCCATGGCTACACCTTC.